This is a list of T cell receptor beta chains from one sample in a study of T cells after posttransplantation cyclophosphamide. Produced via immunoSEQ multiplex PCR; TCRdb's table is partial and in-frame only. The repertoire holds tens of thousands of clones, around 93% seen once, with approximately 2.7% in the top ten. Specimen: PBMCs. These receptors were collected from a woman aged 25-40 years in good health and a related stem cell transplant donor. Each CDR3 is given with its conserved first and last residue. The D gene is left open where the match is weak. Not all rows give a size; the values are once, few, many and, for expanded clones, a class.

v_call: TRBV20-1
clone_size: .
d_call: .
j_call: TRBJ1-1
cdr3_nt: TGCAGTGCTCGACAGGTGGCCGAAGCTTTCTTT
cdr3_aa: CSARQVAEAFF

v_call: TRBV29-1
clone_size: .
d_call: .
j_call: TRBJ1-3
cdr3_nt: TGCAGCCTGGGGGGCACCATATATTTT
cdr3_aa: CSLGGTIYF

v_call: TRBV11-2
clone_size: .
d_call: .
j_call: TRBJ2-7
cdr3_nt: TGTGCCAGCAGCCCGGGTACGGTGCAGTACTTC
cdr3_aa: CASSPGTVQYF

v_call: TRBV7-2
clone_size: .
d_call: .
j_call: TRBJ2-5
cdr3_nt: TGTGCCAGCAGCTTAGAAGCAATAGGGGGACGGGAGACCCAGTACTTC
cdr3_aa: CASSLEAIGGRETQYF

v_call: TRBV19
clone_size: .
d_call: .
j_call: TRBJ1-3
cdr3_nt: TGTGCCAGTAGGAGGTCCCTCTCTGGAAACACCATATATTTT
cdr3_aa: CASRRSLSGNTIYF

v_call: TRBV18
clone_size: .
d_call: TRBD1
j_call: TRBJ1-1
cdr3_nt: TGTGCCAGCTCTCGGCCGGGACAGAAATTGAACACTGAAGCTTTCTTT
cdr3_aa: CASSRPGQKLNTEAFF

v_call: TRBV11-2
clone_size: .
d_call: .
j_call: TRBJ2-3
cdr3_nt: TGTGCCAGCAGCCCCATCCCCCAAACGCAGTATTTT
cdr3_aa: CASSPIPQTQYF

v_call: TRBV30
clone_size: .
d_call: .
j_call: TRBJ1-2
cdr3_nt: TGTGCCTGGAGTGGGGAGAGCTATGGCTACACCTTC
cdr3_aa: CAWSGESYGYTF

v_call: TRBV7-2
clone_size: .
d_call: TRBD2
j_call: TRBJ2-3
cdr3_nt: TGTGCCAGCAGCTTAGCGGCGCGGGGGGGCCGCACAGATACGCAGTATTTT
cdr3_aa: CASSLAARGGRTDTQYF

v_call: TRBV9
clone_size: .
d_call: TRBD2
j_call: TRBJ2-2
cdr3_nt: TGTGCCAGCAGCCCGGGAGGGACGAACACCGGGGAGCTGTTTTTT
cdr3_aa: CASSPGGTNTGELFF

v_call: TRBV30
clone_size: once
d_call: TRBD1
j_call: TRBJ2-3
cdr3_nt: TGTGCCTGGAGCCCCGGGACAGGGCGGGATACGCAGTATTTT
cdr3_aa: CAWSPGTGRDTQYF

v_call: TRBV27
clone_size: .
d_call: TRBD2
j_call: TRBJ2-3
cdr3_nt: TGTGCCAGCAGTTTAGGTGGGACTAGCGAAGATACGCAGTATTTT
cdr3_aa: CASSLGGTSEDTQYF

v_call: TRBV7-9
clone_size: .
d_call: TRBD1
j_call: TRBJ1-1
cdr3_nt: TGTGCCAGCAGCCCGAGGGGGCTCGGCGCGATGAACACTGAAGCTTTCTTT
cdr3_aa: CASSPRGLGAMNTEAFF

v_call: TRBV6-1
clone_size: .
d_call: .
j_call: TRBJ1-5
cdr3_nt: TGTGCCAGCAGTCGGACCCTCGAGGGGGATCAGCCCCAGCATTTT
cdr3_aa: CASSRTLEGDQPQHF

v_call: TRBV5-8
clone_size: .
d_call: .
j_call: TRBJ2-3
cdr3_nt: TGTGCCAGCAGCCTTAGTCACCAGGGCCCCGATACGCAGTATTTT
cdr3_aa: CASSLSHQGPDTQYF

v_call: TRBV28
clone_size: .
d_call: .
j_call: TRBJ1-2
cdr3_nt: TGTGCCAGCAGTTTATCCGGGGGCTGGTATGGCTACACCTTC
cdr3_aa: CASSLSGGWYGYTF

v_call: TRBV9
clone_size: .
d_call: .
j_call: TRBJ2-7
cdr3_nt: TGTGCCAGCAGCGTAGAGGGAGCCTACGAGCAGTACTTC
cdr3_aa: CASSVEGAYEQYF

v_call: TRBV21-1
clone_size: once
d_call: .
j_call: TRBJ1-5
cdr3_nt: TGTGCCAGCAGCAAAGTTGGGTGGACGCCCTTCAATCAGCCCCAGCATTTT
cdr3_aa: CASSKVGWTPFNQPQHF

v_call: TRBV11-2
clone_size: .
d_call: .
j_call: TRBJ2-7
cdr3_nt: TGTGCCAGCAGCCCCGACAGGAGATACGACTACGAGCAGTACTTC
cdr3_aa: CASSPDRRYDYEQYF

v_call: TRBV18
clone_size: .
d_call: TRBD1
j_call: TRBJ1-6
cdr3_nt: TGTGCCAGCTCACCAGATTCAGGGGGCGCAAATTCACCCCTCCACTTT
cdr3_aa: CASSPDSGGANSPLHF

v_call: TRBV5-1
clone_size: .
d_call: .
j_call: TRBJ1-1
cdr3_nt: TGCGCCAGCAGCCTTCGACAGGAAAGGTTGACGAGTGAAGCTTTCTTT
cdr3_aa: CASSLRQERLTSEAFF